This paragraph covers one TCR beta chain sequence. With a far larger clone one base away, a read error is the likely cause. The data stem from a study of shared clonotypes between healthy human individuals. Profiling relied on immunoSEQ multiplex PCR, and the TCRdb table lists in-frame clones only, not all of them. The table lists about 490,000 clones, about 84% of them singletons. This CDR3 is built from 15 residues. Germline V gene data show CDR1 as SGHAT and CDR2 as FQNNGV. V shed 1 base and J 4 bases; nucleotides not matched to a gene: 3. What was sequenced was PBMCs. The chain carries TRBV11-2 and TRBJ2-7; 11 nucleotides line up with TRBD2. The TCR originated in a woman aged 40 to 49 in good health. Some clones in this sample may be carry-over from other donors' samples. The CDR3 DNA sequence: TGTGCCAGCAGCTTAGCCTGGACTAGCGGGTACGAGCAGTACTTC. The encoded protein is CASSLAWTSGYEQYF.